Each of the 5 T cell receptor beta chains below was sequenced from the same sample in a study of identical twins (dated by TCRdb to about 2016). To prepare the library, 5' RACE was applied. Sequencer: Illumina HiSeq 2000. TCRdb reran the public reads through fastp at Q25 and MiXCR, keeping productive beta chains. Records with the same CDR3 protein are collapsed into one entry carrying the most frequent genes and DNA. The sample profile shows around 200,000 distinct CDR3 sequences; roughly 9.4% of them were found once. Just over 5% of the sample belongs to the ten largest clones. The specimen was memory (CD45RO+) T cells sorted from blood. The cell subset or site label on this specimen signifies: CD45RO+ enriched T cells. The receptors stem from a young woman in good health.

The chain is built from TRBV10-1 and TRBJ2-3; no firm D call. Germline CDR1 reads WNHNN; CDR2 reads SYGVQD (reference sequence). V gave up 5 bases and J gave up 8 bases, with 8 bases separating them. CDR3 length: 11 residues. In DNA, the CDR3 is TGCGCCAGCAGTTTCGGCGGTACGCAGTATTTT. This codes for CASSFGGTQYF.

The chain recombines TRBV11-2 with TRBJ2-3, with a possible D match to TRBD2 (5 bases). This CDR3 spans 15 amino acids. In germline, CDR1 is SGHAT, CDR2 FQNNGV. The V end lost 3 bases, the J end lost 0 bases, and 10 bases lay between the germline ends. DNA of the CDR3: TGTGCCAGCAGCTTGAGCGGTCTTAGCACAGATACGCAGTATTTT. Translating gives CASSLSGLSTDTQYF.

This chain uses TRBV20-1 with TRBJ2-7, with D unresolved. The CDR3 runs 15 residues. The V and J ends lost 0 bases and 3 bases respectively, with 15 bases between them. From germline, CDR1 is DFQATT and CDR2 SNEGSKA (reference sequence). The CDR3 loop reads CSARDLGPDFYEQYF. The CDR3 bases are TGCAGTGCTAGAGATCTCGGCCCCGACTTCTACGAGCAGTACTTC.

The genes are TRBV14 and TRBJ2-1; the match to TRBD2 covers 7 bases. The CDR3 consists of 16 residues. Germline trimming cut 0 bases from V and 1 base from J; bases unmatched to any gene: 3. Germline V gives CDR1 SGHDN, CDR2 FVKESK. The chain's CDR3 is CASSQDWGGSYNEQFF. The CDR3 DNA reads as TGTGCCAGCAGCCAAGATTGGGGGGGGTCCTACAATGAGCAGTTCTTC.

A few counts support this clonotype. This chain uses TRBV29-1 with TRBJ2-1; 7 nucleotides match TRBD2. V lost 7 bases to trimming and J lost 8 bases; unmatched junction nucleotides: 14. The V gene's germline CDR1 is SQVTM and CDR2 ANQGSEA. The CDR3 loop spans 14 amino acids. The CDR3 DNA sequence: TGCAGCGCCCCGGAATGGAGCGGGGTTGATGAGCAGTTCTTC. It translates to CSAPEWSGVDEQFF.